This T cell receptor (beta chain) was sequenced during a study of blood T cell repertoires in COVID-19. Study details: Acute-phase and convalescent COVID-19 samples originated in the United States, Italy and Spain.

Authors' analysis steps: Cell counts per sample came from amplifying reference gene primers. Measured with immunoSEQ multiplex PCR; TCRdb has only the in-frame clones, and not every one. That table supplies the V and J calls and clone size; D and trimming were determined from the DNA. Among about 40,000 clones listed, around 86% were seen once. The germline gives CDR1 MDHEN, CDR2 SYDVKM. V lost 3 bases to trimming and J lost 5 bases, with 23 bases between them. The CDR3 sequence is 18 residues long. The chain couples TRBV28 to TRBJ2-1; D perhaps matches TRBD1 (7 bases). The sequence derives from a man in his forties or fifties in a cohort sampled during active COVID-19. Sequencing was performed on peripheral blood. The CDR3 DNA reads as TGTGCCAGCAGTTTGAGACAGGGCAGGCGACAGCGGGACAATGAGCAGTTCTTC. Its translation is CASSLRQGRRQRDNEQFF.